This T cell receptor beta chain was recorded in a study of T cell repertoires in cytomegalovirus infection. Study context: CMV epitopes in the study were HLA-C-restricted (recently identified) and HLA-B-restricted (well studied). Study results and limitations: In two of eight donors, the top clonotype was HLA-C-restricted CMV-specific. Public TCR beta family frequency separated CMV-and-HLA carriers, including in an independent cohort.

As to this clonotype: As yet, its antigen is unknown.

TCRdb ran MiXCR on the reads and lists one entry per CDR3 protein. The data contain around 49,000 distinct CDR3 sequences, around 18% of them singletons. V shed 7 bases and J 7 bases; nucleotides not matched to a gene: 11. CDR3 length: 14 residues. Germline V gene sequence: CDR1 LNHDA, CDR2 SQIVND (reference sequence). This sequence joins TRBV19 and TRBJ1-1; TRBD1 aligns across 8 bases. The sequences come from CD8+ T cells from cultured PBMCs, collected from culture after CMV antigen stimulation. The clonotype originates from a human donor in good health (CMV status not recorded). Some clones in this sample may be carry-over from other donors' samples. The CDR3 spells CASIPGQGGNEAFF. DNA of the CDR3: TGTGCCAGTATCCCAGGACAGGGAGGGAATGAAGCTTTCTTT.